This T cell receptor beta chain was identified in a study of graft-versus-host responses after intestinal transplantation. The repertoire was sequenced with immunoSEQ multiplex PCR; TCRdb's copy has only in-frame clones and lacks some. The sample gives about 40,000 clones, roughly 95% of which show up once; roughly 0.52% is in the top ten. Germline CDR1 is LGHNA and CDR2 is YSLEER. V lost 1 base, J lost 2 bases, and 3 bases stayed unmatched. The CDR3 is made up of 15 amino acids. Points on this clone: Its target is unknown.

Study findings and constraints: Allografts of one patient group, those with graft-donor T cell macrochimerism, had high graft-versus-host to host-versus-graft clonal ratios.

The chain employs TRBV4-3 and TRBJ2-3; TRBD2 matches at 7 bases. The material sequenced was unstimulated CD8+ T cells sorted from spleen or lymph node cells, taken before transplant. This clonotype originated in a human donor who was the organ donor for an intestinal transplant. CDR3 residues: CASSQVGLDTDTQYF. CDR3 bases: TGCGCCAGCAGCCAAGTTGGACTAGACACAGATACGCAGTATTTT.